Listed below are T cell receptor beta chains from one sample, sequenced in a study of blood T cell repertoires in COVID-19. Measured with immunoSEQ multiplex PCR; TCRdb has only the in-frame clones, and not every one. The profile shows around 480,000 clones, approximately 90% of them singletons. The sequenced sample consisted of peripheral blood. The origin of the receptors is a woman aged 45-59 years with COVID-19, enrolled during active disease. CDR3s include the opening cysteine and the closing phenylalanine or tryptophan. The D gene is left open where the match is weak. Only part of the rows carry a size: once, few, many, or a class if the clone is expanded.

-	TRBV11-1	TRBD2	TRBJ2-5	CASSSQRGGPGETQYF	TGTGCCAGCAGCTCTCAGCGGGGGGGGCCTGGGGAGACCCAGTACTTC
-	TRBV4-1	-	TRBJ2-5	CASVQARGGLIRKETQYF	TGCGCCAGCGTCCAGGCGAGGGGGGGCCTAATCCGCAAAGAGACCCAGTACTTC
-	TRBV28	TRBD1	TRBJ2-7	CASLPFTGTGVLEQYF	TGTGCCAGCCTTCCCTTTACAGGGACAGGCGTACTAGAGCAGTACTTC
-	TRBV28	-	TRBJ1-2	CASSLGLYGYTF	TGTGCCAGCAGTTTAGGTCTCTACGGCTACACCTTC
once	TRBV18	TRBD1	TRBJ2-7	CASSPGQGGAYEQYF	TGTGCCAGCTCACCAGGACAGGGGGGGGCCTACGAGCAGTACTTC
-	TRBV27	-	TRBJ2-7	CASSFIGGEQYF	TGTGCCAGCAGTTTCATAGGAGGCGAGCAGTACTTC
-	TRBV30	-	TRBJ1-5	CAWNRDNQPQHF	TGTGCCTGGAATAGAGACAATCAGCCCCAGCATTTT
-	TRBV4-1	-	TRBJ2-7	CASSRGEGGRYEQYF	TGCGCCAGCAGCCGGGGTGAGGGGGGGCGGTACGAGCAGTACTTC
once	TRBV28	-	TRBJ1-2	CASSFYPGEGNYGYTF	TGTGCCAGCAGTTTCTACCCCGGAGAGGGTAACTATGGCTACACCTTC
-	TRBV7-9	-	TRBJ1-2	CASSLPVSGYTF	TGTGCCAGCAGCTTGCCGGTGAGCGGCTACACCTTC
-	TRBV2	-	TRBJ1-1	CASGSAGRRLNTEAFF	TGTGCCAGCGGGAGTGCGGGCAGACGATTGAACACTGAAGCTTTCTTT
-	TRBV15	-	TRBJ1-3	CATSRAPLYGNTIYF	TGTGCCACCAGCAGAGCCCCCCTCTATGGAAACACCATATATTTT
once	TRBV5-1	TRBD2	TRBJ2-1	CASSSAGTSANNEQFF	TGCGCCAGCAGCTCGGCCGGGACTAGTGCTAACAATGAGCAGTTCTTC
-	TRBV6-5	-	TRBJ2-2	CASSSVWGLNTGELFF	TGTGCCAGCAGTTCGGTTTGGGGGCTGAACACCGGGGAGCTGTTTTTT
once	TRBV30	-	TRBJ1-2	CAWSKGSGLANYGYTF	TGTGCCTGGAGTAAGGGGTCGGGTTTAGCTAACTATGGCTACACCTTC
-	TRBV12-3/TRBV12-4	-	TRBJ2-1	CATHNYNEQFF	TGTGCCACCCACAACTACAATGAGCAGTTCTTC
-	TRBV2	TRBD1	TRBJ1-5	CASSEGAGGTQPQHF	TGTGCCAGCAGTGAAGGTGCAGGGGGCACCCAGCCCCAGCATTTT
-	TRBV4-2	TRBD1	TRBJ2-7	CASSQPDRGSEQYF	TGTGCCAGCAGCCAACCCGACAGGGGAAGCGAGCAGTACTTC
few	TRBV30	-	TRBJ1-4	CASNGGTNEKLFF	TGTGCCTCCAACGGGGGGACTAATGAAAAACTGTTTTTT